This T cell receptor (beta chain) was documented in a study of blood T cell repertoires in COVID-19 (dated by TCRdb to 2020 to 2021). Study-wide context: Collaborator samples came from the United States, Italy and Spain and covered acute and convalescent phases of COVID-19. The material from the prospective study consisted of cDNA or gDNA derived from T cells, B-cell-depleted T cells, or PBMCs. Deeply sampled blood TCRbeta repertoires from subjects exposed to, actively infected with, or recovered from COVID-19 were included in the dataset. A freely available public database, intended as a resource for researchers studying the immune response to SARS-CoV-2, is where the repertoires were released. The samples were drawn from the first 160 participants of the ongoing ImmuneRACE study and from about 1,200 subjects provided by 6 global collaborators. Sample metadata almost always included a de-identified subject ID, COVID-19 status, age in years and sex. HLA class I and class II types, where available, came from metadata supplied by the sample provider rather than from assay-based typing. Findings and caveats that apply to the study as a whole: Clinical and demographic metadata were provided uncurated, with the amount varying by source and participant.

TCRbeta CDR3 regions were amplified from genomic DNA by means of the immunoSEQ Assay, a bias-controlled multiplex PCR. The source study handled its data this way. The number of nucleated cells in each sample was estimated by amplification of reference gene primers within the assay. To quantify the absolute abundance of each unique TCRbeta CDR3 rearrangement, sequence reads were collapsed and filtered. For each sample, productive Simpson clonality was calculated as the square root of Simpson's diversity index across productive rearrangements. TCRdb took over this immuneACCESS table, retaining in-frame rearrangements with V and J assigned. Such tables are incomplete; in checked studies, under half of the missing clones stem from an unresolved V gene, and the remainder is unexplained. That table gives V, J and clone size, and the DNA gave D and trimming. This sample holds about 250,000 clones; around nine tenths were observed only once. The top ten clones comprise about 2.1% of the sample.

Reading from cysteine to phenylalanine, the CDR3 counts 15 amino acids. Only the CDR3 portion is preserved as DNA: 45 bases, with reading frame beginning at the first base. Sequences KGHDR (CDR1) and SFDVKD (CDR2) are obtained from the germline V gene. The germline ends are 16 bases apart after V is trimmed by 2 bases and J by 9 bases. Another Seattle source contributed samples from volunteer blood donors who had recovered from COVID-19. Collaborating institutions collected whole blood in K2EDTA tubes following their own protocols. Collaborator samples were shipped for TCRbeta analysis as frozen whole blood, isolated PBMCs, or DNA extracted from either sample type. Note on this clone: This receptor's antigen is unknown. One base away there is no much larger clone; base qualities are not given.

The sequence joins TRBV24-1 to TRBJ2-1; the D segment could be TRBD1, given 5 matching bases. Sequencing was performed on peripheral blood. The receptor comes from a woman aged 40 to 50 who had recovered from COVID-19. The CDR3 region has the sequence CATSDSRTLALEQFF. The bases read TGTGCCACCAGTGATTCGCGGACACTTGCGCTTGAGCAGTTCTTC.